This T cell receptor delta chain was sequenced in a study of gammadelta T cells in human blood. Between the trimmed V and J ends, which lost 5 bases and 0 bases, there was a span of 25 bases. From germline, CDR1 is TVYSNPD and CDR2 GDNSRS (reference sequence). This CDR3 comprises 17 residues. With CATT, TCRdb re-called clones from the RT-PCR reads. The table includes some 1,100 delta-chain clones, approximately 6.4% detected once. By sample fraction, this clone is large. Its antigen is not identified. Overall study results and limits: Microbial exposure reportedly appeared to drive polyclonal expansion of innate gamma-delta T cells right after birth.

Sequencing was done on a sample of non-Vgamma9Vdelta2 gamma-delta T cells from infant blood. The clonotype comes from a human donor. The chain carries TRDV3 and TRDJ1; weak D call: TRDD3 (7 bases). The CDR3 DNA is TGTGCCGCTAGGCCTTCCCGTTGGGGGAGGTACACCGATAAACTCATCTTT. It is translated as CAARPSRWGRYTDKLIF.